The TCR beta chain under discussion was sequenced for a study of blood T cell repertoires in COVID-19. Study summary: Donors in the United States, Italy and Spain gave samples during acute or convalescent COVID-19. T cells, B-cell-depleted T cells, or PBMCs supplied cDNA or gDNA.

Under the authors' procedure: Nucleated cell counts were estimated from reference gene primer amplification. The assay was immunoSEQ multiplex PCR, and TCRdb's table has in-frame clones only and misses some. Clone size and the V and J calls come from that table; the DNA yielded D and trimming. The sample carries approximately 140,000 clones, approximately 88% recorded once. Germline CDR1 is MNHEY and CDR2 is SVGAGI. The CDR3 sequence is 16 residues long. The V and J ends lost 0 bases and 6 bases, in that order; junction bases with no gene match: 6. The rearrangement joins TRBV6-5 to TRBJ1-4; 8 bases fit TRBD1. The TCR was taken from a human donor in a cohort sampled during active COVID-19. The source material was peripheral blood. The CDR3 DNA sequence: TGTGCCAGCAGTTACTCGACAGGGGATGGGGATGAAAAACTGTTTTTT. Translating it yields CASSYSTGDGDEKLFF.